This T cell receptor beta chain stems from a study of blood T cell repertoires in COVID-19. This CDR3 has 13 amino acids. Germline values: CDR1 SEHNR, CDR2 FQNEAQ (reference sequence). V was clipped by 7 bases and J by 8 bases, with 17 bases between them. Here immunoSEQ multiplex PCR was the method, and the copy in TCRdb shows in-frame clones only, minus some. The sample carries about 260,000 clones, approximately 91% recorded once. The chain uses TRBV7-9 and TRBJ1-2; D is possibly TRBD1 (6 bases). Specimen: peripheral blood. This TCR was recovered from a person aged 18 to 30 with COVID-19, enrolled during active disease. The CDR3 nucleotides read TGTGCCAGCACCGACGACAGGATAGGAGGCTACACCTTC. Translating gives CASTDDRIGGYTF. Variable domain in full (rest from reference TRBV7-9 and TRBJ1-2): DTGVSQNPRHKITKRGQNVTFRCDPISEHNRLYWYRQTLGQGPEFLTYFQNEAQLEKSRLLSDRFSAERPKGSFSTLEIQRTEQGDSAMYLCASTDDRIGGYTFGSGTRLTVV.